These T cell receptor beta chains were read from a single sample in a study of cytomegalovirus exposure and HLA in healthy donors. The table came from immunoSEQ multiplex PCR; TCRdb's copy has only in-frame clones and leaves some out. The sample yields 200,000 to 300,000 clones, around 87% seen once. Sequencing was carried out using PBMCs. Receptors originate from a woman younger than 45 in good health and CMV-seropositive. The CDR3 runs from the conserved cysteine through the conserved F or W. The order of the fields is J gene, D gene, clone size, V gene, CDR3 DNA, CDR3 protein. The D gene is left open where the match is weak. The listing skips clone size in some rows; elsewhere it reads once, few, many or a size class.

>TRBJ2-7|-|-|TRBV2
TGTGCCAGCGGGAGGACCTCCTACGAGCAGTACTTC
CASGRTSYEQYF
>TRBJ2-7|TRBD2|-|TRBV5-1
TGCGCCAGCACCTTGGGAGGGACTCAGGTATACGAGCAGTACTTC
CASTLGGTQVYEQYF
>TRBJ1-1|-|-|TRBV5-4
TGTGCCAGCAGCGATTTCACCAGGGGCAGGAGGACTGAAGCTTTCTTT
CASSDFTRGRRTEAFF
>TRBJ2-7|-|-|TRBV19
TGTGCCAGTAGTGCAGGGACCTACGAGCAGTACTTC
CASSAGTYEQYF
>TRBJ1-1|TRBD1|-|TRBV6-6
TGTGCCAGCAGTTACTGGACAGGGGGCACTGAAGCTTTCTTT
CASSYWTGGTEAFF
>TRBJ2-3|TRBD2|once|TRBV9
TGTGCCAGCAGCGTGGGACTAGCGGGAGGTAGCGCAGATACGCAGTATTTT
CASSVGLAGGSADTQYF
>TRBJ2-2|TRBD1|-|TRBV28
TGTGCCAGCAGTTTATCTTTAGGGACAGGCAAGTACGCCGGGGAGCTGTTTTTT
CASSLSLGTGKYAGELFF
>TRBJ2-5|TRBD2|-|TRBV28
TGTGCCAGCACCCTGGGGCTAGCGGGAGCCGGTGAGACCCAGTACTTC
CASTLGLAGAGETQYF
>TRBJ2-4|TRBD1|-|TRBV6-1
TGTGCCAGCAGTGAAGGACAGGGCCTACAAAACATTCAGTACTTC
CASSEGQGLQNIQYF
>TRBJ2-2|-|-|TRBV7-9
TGTGCCAGCAGCCGAATGACAGGCCTTGCGAACACCGGGGAGCTGTTTTTT
CASSRMTGLANTGELFF
>TRBJ2-1|TRBD2|-|TRBV7-8
TGTGCCAGCAGCTCCCAGCCTAGCGGGAGGAACAATGAGCAGTTCTTC
CASSSQPSGRNNEQFF
>TRBJ2-5|-|-|TRBV5-1
TGCGCCAGCACGGTGGGAGACGGGGAGACCCAGTACTTC
CASTVGDGETQYF
>TRBJ2-7|TRBD2|few|TRBV30
TGTGCCTGGAGAGTGCGGGAGGGCTATGTAGAGGCGCAGTACTTC
CAWRVREGYVEAQYF
>TRBJ2-7|TRBD2|-|TRBV5-1
TGCGCCAGCAGCTTGGCGGGACTAGCGGGAGACGAGCAGTACTTC
CASSLAGLAGDEQYF
>TRBJ2-7|TRBD1|-|TRBV10-1
TGCGCCAGCAGCCTGGACAGGGCCTCCTACGAGCAGTACTTC
CASSLDRASYEQYF
>TRBJ2-5|-|-|TRBV6-5
TGTGCCAGCAGTTACTCGAGGTGGATCGAGACCCAGTACTTC
CASSYSRWIETQYF
>TRBJ2-3|TRBD1|-|TRBV5-1
TGCGCCAGCAGCGGGTCCGGGACAGGGCTTGCAGATACGCAGTATTTT
CASSGSGTGLADTQYF
>TRBJ2-7|TRBD2|-|TRBV6-1
TGTGCCAGCCGTCTAGCGGGGGTCTCCTACGAGCAGTACTTC
CASRLAGVSYEQYF
>TRBJ1-4|TRBD1|-|TRBV5-1
TGCGCCAGCAGCTTGACAAAGACAGGGGGAGAAAAACTGTTTTTT
CASSLTKTGGEKLFF
>TRBJ2-5|TRBD2|-|TRBV7-8
TGTGCCAGCAGCTTTTGGCGGGAGGTAACTCAAGAGACCCAGTACTTC
CASSFWREVTQETQYF
>TRBJ1-5|TRBD1|-|TRBV7-9
TGTGCCAGCAGCCAAACAGGGGGCCGGCCCCAGCATTTT
CASSQTGGRPQHF
>TRBJ2-7|-|-|TRBV4-1
TGCGCCAGCAGCCAAGATGTAAGTCCCAGCTCCTACGAGCAGTACTTC
CASSQDVSPSSYEQYF
>TRBJ1-4|-|-|TRBV11-3
TGTGCCAGCAGCGCGGAGGCAGTAAATGAAAAACTGTTTTTT
CASSAEAVNEKLFF
>TRBJ2-7|-|many|TRBV20-1
TGCAGTGCTAGCACAGGGCAGCAGTACTTC
CSASTGQQYF
>TRBJ2-7|TRBD1|-|TRBV18
TGTGCCAGCTCACCAGGGACAGCCTACGAGCAGTACTTC
CASSPGTAYEQYF
>TRBJ2-7|TRBD2|-|TRBV28
TGTGCCAGCAGTTGGACTAGCGGGACGTACGAGCAGTACTTC
CASSWTSGTYEQYF
>TRBJ2-3|-|-|TRBV5-1
TGCGCCAGCAGCTTCGGGGAGGGACACACAGATACGCAGTATTTT
CASSFGEGHTDTQYF
>TRBJ2-1|TRBD2|-|TRBV7-8
TGTGCCAGCAGCTTAGGGGCTAGCGGAGCCTACAATGAGCAGTTCTTC
CASSLGASGAYNEQFF
>TRBJ1-1|-|-|TRBV7-3
TGTGCCAGCAGCTCCCTCGGGGGTGTGGACACTGAAGCTTTCTTT
CASSSLGGVDTEAFF
>TRBJ2-6|TRBD2|once|TRBV2
TGTGCCAGCAGTGATTTAGGCGTAACTAGCGGGAGAAGCTCTGGGGCCAACGTCCTGACTTTC
CASSDLGVTSGRSSGANVLTF
>TRBJ2-7|-|-|TRBV7-3
TGTGCCAGCTTTTCGCCCGACAGGCCCTCGGGTAGAGGGGTTTACGAGCAGTACTTC
CASFSPDRPSGRGVYEQYF
>TRBJ2-6|-|-|TRBV7-3
TGTGCCAGCAGCTTAAGGGGCCTCGGGGCCAACGTCCTGACTTTC
CASSLRGLGANVLTF
>TRBJ2-3|TRBD2|-|TRBV30
TGTGCCTGGAGTGTACTAGCGGGAGATACGCAGTATTTT
CAWSVLAGDTQYF
>TRBJ1-1|-|few|TRBV20-1
TGCAGTGCTAGAGTCAATACATACGCTTTCTTT
CSARVNTYAFF
>TRBJ2-5|-|-|TRBV5-4
TGTGCCAGCAGTCGGGGGGAGACCCAGTACTTC
CASSRGETQYF